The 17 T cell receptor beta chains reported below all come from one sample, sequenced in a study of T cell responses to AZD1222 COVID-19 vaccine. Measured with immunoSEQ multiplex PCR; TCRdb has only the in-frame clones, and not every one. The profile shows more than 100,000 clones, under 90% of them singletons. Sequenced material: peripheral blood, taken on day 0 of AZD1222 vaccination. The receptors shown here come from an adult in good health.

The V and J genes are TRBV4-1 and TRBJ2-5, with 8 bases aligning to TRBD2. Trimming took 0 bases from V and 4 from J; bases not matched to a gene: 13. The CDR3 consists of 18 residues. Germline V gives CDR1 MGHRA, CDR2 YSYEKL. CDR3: CASSQEARRREVGETQYF. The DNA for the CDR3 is TGCGCCAGCAGCCAAGAAGCCCGAAGGCGGGAGGTCGGAGAGACCCAGTACTTC.

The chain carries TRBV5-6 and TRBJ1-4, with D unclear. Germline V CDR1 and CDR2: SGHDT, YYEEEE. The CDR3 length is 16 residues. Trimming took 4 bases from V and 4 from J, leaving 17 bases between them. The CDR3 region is CASSRETSSYNEKLFF. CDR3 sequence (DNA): TGTGCCAGCAGCCGCGAGACGAGCAGCTATAATGAAAAACTGTTTTTT. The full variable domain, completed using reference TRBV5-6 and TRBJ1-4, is DAGVTQSPTHLIKTRGQQVTLRCSPKSGHDTVSWYQQALGQGPQFIFQYYEEEERQRGNFPDRFSGHQFPNYSSELNVNALLLGDSALYLCASSRETSSYNEKLFFGSGTQLSVL.

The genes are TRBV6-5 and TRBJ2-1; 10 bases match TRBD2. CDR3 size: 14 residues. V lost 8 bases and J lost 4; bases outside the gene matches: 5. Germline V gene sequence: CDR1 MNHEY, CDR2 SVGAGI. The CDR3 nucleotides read TGTGCCAGCGGAAGCGGGGGGGCGTACAATGAGCAGTTCTTC. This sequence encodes CASGSGGAYNEQFF.

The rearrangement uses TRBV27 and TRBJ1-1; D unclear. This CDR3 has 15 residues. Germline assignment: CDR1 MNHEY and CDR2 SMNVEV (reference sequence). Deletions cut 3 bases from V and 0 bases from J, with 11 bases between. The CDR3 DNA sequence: TGTGCCAGCAGTTTCCGCTCCACTTTGAACACTGAAGCTTTCTTT. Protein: CASSFRSTLNTEAFF.

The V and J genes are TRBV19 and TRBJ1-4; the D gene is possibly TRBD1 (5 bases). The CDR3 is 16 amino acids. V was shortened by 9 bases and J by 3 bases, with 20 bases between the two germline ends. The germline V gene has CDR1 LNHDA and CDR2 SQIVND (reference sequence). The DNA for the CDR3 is TGTGCCAGCCGTATGGGAGGGGAACGGCCTAATGAAAAACTGTTTTTT. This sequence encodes CASRMGGERPNEKLFF.

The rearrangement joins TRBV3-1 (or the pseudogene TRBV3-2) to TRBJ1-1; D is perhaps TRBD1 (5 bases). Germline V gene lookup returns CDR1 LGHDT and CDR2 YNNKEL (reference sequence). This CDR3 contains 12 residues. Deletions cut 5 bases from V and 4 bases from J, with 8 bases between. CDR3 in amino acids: CASSYRSTEAFF. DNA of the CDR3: TGTGCCAGCAGCTACAGGTCCACTGAAGCTTTCTTT.

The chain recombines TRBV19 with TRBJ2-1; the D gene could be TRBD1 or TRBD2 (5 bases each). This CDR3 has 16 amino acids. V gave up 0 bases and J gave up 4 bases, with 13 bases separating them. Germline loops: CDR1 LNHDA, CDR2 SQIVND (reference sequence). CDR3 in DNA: TGTGCCAGTAGTATAGATCGCCGGGACCCTTACAATGAGCAGTTCTTC. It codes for CASSIDRRDPYNEQFF.

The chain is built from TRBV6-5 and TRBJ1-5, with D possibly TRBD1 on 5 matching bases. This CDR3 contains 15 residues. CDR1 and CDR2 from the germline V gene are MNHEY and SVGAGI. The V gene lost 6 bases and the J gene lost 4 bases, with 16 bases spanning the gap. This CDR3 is CASSPTGFGNQPQHF. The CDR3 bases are TGTGCCAGCAGCCCCACAGGCTTCGGGAATCAGCCCCAGCATTTT.

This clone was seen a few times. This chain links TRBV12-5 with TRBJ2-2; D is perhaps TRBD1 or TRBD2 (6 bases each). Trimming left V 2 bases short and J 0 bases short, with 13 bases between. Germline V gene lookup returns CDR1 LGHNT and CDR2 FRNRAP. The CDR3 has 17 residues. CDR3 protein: CASGLKTGGANTGELFF. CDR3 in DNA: TGTGCTAGTGGTTTGAAAACCGGGGGCGCGAACACCGGGGAGCTGTTTTTT.

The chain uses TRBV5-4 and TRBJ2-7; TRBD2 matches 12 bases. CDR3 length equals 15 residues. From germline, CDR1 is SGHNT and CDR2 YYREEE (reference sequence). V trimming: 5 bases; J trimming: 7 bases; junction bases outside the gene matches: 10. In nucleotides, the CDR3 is TGTGCCAGCAGTTCAAGACTAGCGGGAGTTGAAGAGCAGTACTTC. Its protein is CASSSRLAGVEEQYF.

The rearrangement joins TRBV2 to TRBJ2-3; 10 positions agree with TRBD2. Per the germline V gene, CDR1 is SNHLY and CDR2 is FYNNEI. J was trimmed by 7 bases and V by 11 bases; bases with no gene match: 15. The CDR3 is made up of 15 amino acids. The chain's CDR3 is CARQQTAGGPYTQYF. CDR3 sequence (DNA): TGTGCCCGGCAACAAACAGCGGGAGGGCCATATACGCAGTATTTT.

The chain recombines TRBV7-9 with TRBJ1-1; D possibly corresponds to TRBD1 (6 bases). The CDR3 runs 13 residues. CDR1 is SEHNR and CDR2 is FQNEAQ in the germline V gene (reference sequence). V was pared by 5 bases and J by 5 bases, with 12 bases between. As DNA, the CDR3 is TGTGCCAGCAGCCCAAGGACAGCGACTGAAGCTTTCTTT. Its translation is CASSPRTATEAFF.

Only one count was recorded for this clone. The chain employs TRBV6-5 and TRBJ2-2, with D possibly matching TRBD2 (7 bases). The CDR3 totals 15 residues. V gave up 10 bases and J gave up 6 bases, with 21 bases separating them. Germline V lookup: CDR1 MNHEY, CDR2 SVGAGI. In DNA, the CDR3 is TGTGCCACCAGAGGGGGGGGCCCGCCGGCCGGGGAGCTGTTTTTT. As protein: CATRGGGPPAGELFF.

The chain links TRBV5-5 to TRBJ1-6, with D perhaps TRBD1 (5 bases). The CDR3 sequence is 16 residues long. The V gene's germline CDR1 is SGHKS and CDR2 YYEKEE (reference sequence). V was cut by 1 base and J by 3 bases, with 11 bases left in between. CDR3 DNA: TGTGCCAGCAGCTTGTATGGGGGTAACTATAATTCACCCCTCCACTTT. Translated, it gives CASSLYGGNYNSPLHF. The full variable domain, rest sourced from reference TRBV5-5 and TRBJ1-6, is DAGVTQSPTHLIKTRGQQVTLRCSPISGHKSVSWYQQVLGQGPQFIFQYYEKEERGRGNFPDRFSARQFPNYSSELNVNALLLGDSALYLCASSLYGGNYNSPLHFGNGTRLTVT.

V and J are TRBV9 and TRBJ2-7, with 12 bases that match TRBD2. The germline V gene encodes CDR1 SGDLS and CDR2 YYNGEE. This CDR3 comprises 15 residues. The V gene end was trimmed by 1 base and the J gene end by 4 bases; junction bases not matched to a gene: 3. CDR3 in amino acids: CASSVLAGGPYEQYF. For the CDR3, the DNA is TGTGCCAGCAGCGTACTAGCGGGGGGGCCGTACGAGCAGTACTTC. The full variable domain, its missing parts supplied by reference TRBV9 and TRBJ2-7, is DSGVTQTPKHLITATGQRVTLRCSPRSGDLSVYWYQQSLDQGLQFLIQYYNGEERAKGNILERFSAQQFPDLHSELNLSSLELGDSALYFCASSVLAGGPYEQYFGPGTRLTVT.

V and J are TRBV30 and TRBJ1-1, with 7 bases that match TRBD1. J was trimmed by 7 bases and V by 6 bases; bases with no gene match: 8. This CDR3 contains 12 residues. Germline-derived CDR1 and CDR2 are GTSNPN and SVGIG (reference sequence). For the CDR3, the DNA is TGTGCCTGCGACAGGGTGGAGAGTGAAGCTTTCTTT. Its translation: CACDRVESEAFF.

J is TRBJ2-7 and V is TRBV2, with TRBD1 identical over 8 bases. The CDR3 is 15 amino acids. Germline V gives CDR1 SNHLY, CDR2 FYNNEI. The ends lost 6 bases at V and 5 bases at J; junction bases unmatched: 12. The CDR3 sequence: CASREDRVGNHEQYF. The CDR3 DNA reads TGTGCCAGCAGGGAGGACAGGGTAGGGAATCACGAGCAGTACTTC.